This entry concerns a single T cell receptor beta chain. Profiled with immunoSEQ multiplex PCR; TCRdb holds only in-frame clones, not every one. Among 150,000 to 200,000 clones listed, roughly 88% were seen once. The CDR3 has 14 amino acids. Trimming shortened V by 1 base and J by 0 bases, and 7 bases separated the two germline ends. Germline assignment: CDR1 GTSNPN and CDR2 SVGIG (reference sequence). These data originate in a study of T cell responses to AZD1222 COVID-19 vaccine. This receptor was taken from an adult who received the AZD1222 COVID-19 vaccine. V and J are TRBV30 and TRBJ1-5; D is uncertain. The sequencing used peripheral blood, collected 28 days after the second AZD1222 dose. CDR3 sequence (DNA): TGTGCCTGGAGTGGTGAGTTTAGCAATCAGCCCCAGCATTTT. As protein: CAWSGEFSNQPQHF.